One TCR beta chain is described in this entry. Produced via immunoSEQ multiplex PCR; TCRdb's table is partial and in-frame only. The sample has roughly 720,000 clones, less than 95% seen once; the top ten hold more than 30%. The sample is drawn from a study of shared clonotypes between healthy human individuals. The V gene's germline CDR1 is KGHSH and CDR2 LQKENI. This CDR3 comprises 13 residues. Trimming took off 4 bases at V and 1 base at J, with 8 bases between the two ends. The specimen sequenced was memory CD8+ T cells from PBMCs. Described subset: CD45RO+ cells pooled with CCR7-negative TemRA cells. The clonotype originates from a man aged 18 to 29 in good health. Some clones in this sample may be carry-over from other donors' samples. The genes are TRBV18 and TRBJ2-7; D gene uncertain. The CDR3 coding sequence is TGTGCCAGCTCACTAGACCAATCCTACGAGCAGTACTTC. Protein product: CASSLDQSYEQYF.